This paragraph covers one TCR beta chain sequence. In the authors' methods: Nucleated cell number was recorded as an estimate derived from reference gene primer amplification. TCRdb keeps only in-frame clones here, not all; method: immunoSEQ multiplex PCR. Clone size and V and J calls were adopted from that table, with D and trimming inferred from the DNA. The table records tens of thousands of clones, roughly 90% of them present only once. The length of the CDR3 is 15 residues. Trimming took 3 bases from V and 9 from J; bases not matched to a gene: 4. In germline, CDR1 is LGHDT, CDR2 YNNKEL (reference sequence). The data are from a study of blood T cell repertoires in COVID-19. Overall study: Researchers got acute and convalescent COVID-19 samples from the United States, Italy and Spain. T cells, B-cell-depleted T cells, or PBMCs provided the cDNA or gDNA that served as material.

The sequenced sample was peripheral blood. The receptor was derived from a man aged 25-45 years with acute or convalescent COVID-19. The chain links TRBV3-1 (or the pseudogene TRBV3-2) to TRBJ2-1, with 14 bases aligning to TRBD2. The CDR3 is CASSQTSGGAGEQFF. Written as DNA, the CDR3 is TGTGCCAGCAGCCAGACTAGCGGGGGGGCCGGTGAGCAGTTCTTC.